One and the same sample provided the 17 T cell receptor beta chains below, sequenced in a study of blood T cell repertoires in COVID-19. Some clones are missing from TCRdb's copy, which holds only in-frame ones; the method was immunoSEQ multiplex PCR. The sample consists of 200,000 to 300,000 clones, approximately 90% of them appearing once. The sample was peripheral blood. The receptors here all came from a woman aged 40 to 49 with acute or convalescent COVID-19.

CDR3 DNA: TGTGCCAGCAGCCCTCGACGAGCGTTAGAGACTGAAGCTTTCTTT. Its translation is CASSPRRALETEAFF. This rearrangement joins TRBV7-6 to TRBJ1-1; D is unclear. The V and J ends lost 5 bases and 5 bases respectively, with 18 bases between them. CDR3 length: 15 residues. From germline, CDR1 is SGHVS and CDR2 FNYEAQ.

Points on this clone: The sample carries other DNA sequences with the same CDR3. For the CDR3, the DNA is TGTGCCAGCTCACCACGGGAGAGCTATGGCTACACCTTC. Protein: CASSPRESYGYTF. The chain links TRBV18 to TRBJ1-2; D unresolved. The CDR3 sequence is 13 residues long. Trimming took off 1 base at V and 4 bases at J, with 7 bases between the two ends. In germline, CDR1 is KGHSH, CDR2 LQKENI.

This chain joins TRBV11-3 and TRBJ1-1; D possibly corresponds to TRBD1 (5 bases). Germline-derived CDR1 and CDR2 are SGHNT and YENEEA. V lost 1 base and J 1 base, leaving 10 bases between the germline ends. This CDR3 is 15 amino acids long. CDR3 nucleotides: TGTGCCAGCAGCTTAGGGATCCAGGGGAACACTGAAGCTTTCTTT. This translates into CASSLGIQGNTEAFF.

The rearrangement links TRBV5-1 to TRBJ2-5, with no clear D. Germline V gene sequence: CDR1 SGHRS, CDR2 YFSETQ. The CDR3 length is 19 residues. V lost 3 bases, J lost 2 bases, and 26 bases lay in between. For the CDR3, the DNA is TGCGCCAGCAGCTCCAAACTATCTGGCTCCGTGCGTGATCAAGAGACCCAGTACTTC. It encodes CASSSKLSGSVRDQETQYF.

The V and J genes are TRBV14 and TRBJ1-2; 7 positions agree with TRBD1. The CDR3 is made up of 13 amino acids. With 7 bases clipped from V and 2 bases from J, the junction kept 4 bases outside the gene matches. Looked up from germline, CDR1 is SGHDN and CDR2 is FVKESK. The CDR3 DNA reads TGTGCCAGCACCCTGGGACAGAACTATGGCTACACCTTC. Protein sequence: CASTLGQNYGYTF.

This clone was seen once. The V and J genes are TRBV12-3 or TRBV12-4 and TRBJ1-2; D gene ambiguous. The CDR3 extends over 13 amino acids. Trimming cost V 3 bases and J 1 base, with 6 bases left between them. The CDR3 spells CASSLRSNYGYTF. The CDR3 DNA follows: TGTGCCAGCAGTTTGAGGAGTAACTATGGCTACACCTTC.

This clone has just one count. The gene calls are TRBV10-1 and TRBJ2-3; possibly TRBD1 for D (6 bases). The germline V gene has CDR1 WNHNN and CDR2 SYGVQD (reference sequence). The CDR3 totals 14 residues. V was trimmed by 8 bases and J by 3 bases, leaving 15 bases between them. CDR3 DNA: TGCGCCAGCCAATCAGGGGCAGGGACAGATACGCAGTATTTT. Its protein product is CASQSGAGTDTQYF.

The chain employs TRBV19 and TRBJ1-5, with D uncertain. The CDR3 spans 15 residues. Trimming pared 1 base from V and 0 bases from J, leaving 7 bases between. In germline, CDR1 is LNHDA, CDR2 SQIVND (reference sequence). CDR3 nucleotides: TGTGCCAGTAGTATAGCAGAATATAGCAATCAGCCCCAGCATTTT. As protein: CASSIAEYSNQPQHF.

This chain connects TRBV7-8 to TRBJ1-1; 8 bases are a match to TRBD1. The CDR3 has 17 amino acids. The germline V gene has CDR1 SGHVS and CDR2 FQNEAQ. Germline trimming cut 5 bases from V and 1 base from J; bases unmatched to any gene: 12. The CDR3 here is CASSHGQGRNPNTEAFF. CDR3 bases: TGTGCCAGCAGCCATGGACAGGGAAGAAATCCGAACACTGAAGCTTTCTTT.

The rearrangement uses TRBV14 and TRBJ1-3; no firm D call. V was cut by 0 bases and J by 0 bases, with 9 bases left in between. The CDR3 totals 16 residues. Germline CDR1 is SGHDN and CDR2 is FVKESK. The CDR3 DNA reads as TGTGCCAGCAGCCAAGATGCGAACGCCTCTGGAAACACCATATATTTT. This sequence encodes CASSQDANASGNTIYF.

V is TRBV11-2 and J is TRBJ2-7; TRBD1 is a possible D gene (7 bases). The length of the CDR3 is 15 residues. The V end lost 2 bases, the J end lost 0 bases, and 11 bases lay between the germline ends. Germline CDR1 and CDR2: SGHAT and FQNNGV. CDR3 region: CASSLRGDSSYEQYV. Written as DNA, the CDR3 is TGTGCCAGCAGCTTAAGGGGGGACAGCTCCTACGAGCAGTACGTC.

V usage is TRBV9 and J usage is TRBJ1-3; 7 bases match TRBD1. The CDR3 is made up of 17 amino acids. In germline, CDR1 is SGDLS, CDR2 YYNGEE. V was clipped by 3 bases and J by 0 bases; unmatched bases: 9. CDR3 coding DNA: TGTGCCAGCAGCGGGACCGGGACAGAGCTCTCTGGAAACACCATATATTTT. Amino acid sequence: CASSGTGTELSGNTIYF.

The genes are TRBV6-5 and TRBJ2-3, with 9 bases matching TRBD1. V lost 4 bases and J lost 4; bases outside the gene matches: 6. Germline CDR1 is MNHEY and CDR2 is SVGAGI. The CDR3 runs 15 residues. In DNA form, the CDR3 reads TGTGCCAGCAGTTTTTGGCGGACAGGGGCAGATACGCAGTATTTT. It specifies CASSFWRTGADTQYF.

The count of this clone is one. V and J are TRBV6-5 and TRBJ2-5, with 9 bases lining up with TRBD1. The CDR3 is 14 residues long. V shed 7 bases, J shed 5 bases, and the junction held 8 bases outside the gene matches. Germline V CDR1 and CDR2: MNHEY, SVGAGI. The CDR3 DNA reads TGTGCCAGCATCCTGACAGGGGGAGGGGAGACCCAGTACTTC. Protein sequence: CASILTGGGETQYF.

This sequence joins TRBV11-2 and TRBJ1-1, with 7 bases fitting TRBD1. Germline V gene sequence: CDR1 SGHAT, CDR2 FQNNGV. This CDR3 is built from 12 residues. The V segment lost 7 bases and the J segment 4 bases; nucleotides outside the gene matches: 3. This CDR3 reads CASKRGPTEAFF. CDR3 sequence (DNA): TGTGCCAGCAAAAGGGGGCCCACTGAAGCTTTCTTT.

The V gene is TRBV27, the J gene TRBJ2-3; 7 bases are shared with TRBD2. Germline lookup yields CDR1 MNHEY and CDR2 SMNVEV (reference sequence). CDR3 length: 15 residues. Trimming took 5 bases from V and 0 from J; bases not matched to a gene: 5. CDR3 in amino acids: CASSRDYPSTDTQYF. CDR3 in DNA: TGTGCCAGCAGTCGGGACTACCCGAGCACAGATACGCAGTATTTT.

This chain connects TRBV5-6 to TRBJ1-3, with a tentative D call TRBD1 (5 bases). Germline V gene lookup returns CDR1 SGHDT and CDR2 YYEEEE. With 3 bases removed from V and 4 bases from J, the gap between germline ends came to 14 bases. The CDR3 is made up of 15 amino acids. The CDR3 loop reads CASSWRAGIGNTIYF. DNA for the CDR3: TGTGCCAGCAGCTGGAGGGCAGGGATAGGAAACACCATATATTTT.